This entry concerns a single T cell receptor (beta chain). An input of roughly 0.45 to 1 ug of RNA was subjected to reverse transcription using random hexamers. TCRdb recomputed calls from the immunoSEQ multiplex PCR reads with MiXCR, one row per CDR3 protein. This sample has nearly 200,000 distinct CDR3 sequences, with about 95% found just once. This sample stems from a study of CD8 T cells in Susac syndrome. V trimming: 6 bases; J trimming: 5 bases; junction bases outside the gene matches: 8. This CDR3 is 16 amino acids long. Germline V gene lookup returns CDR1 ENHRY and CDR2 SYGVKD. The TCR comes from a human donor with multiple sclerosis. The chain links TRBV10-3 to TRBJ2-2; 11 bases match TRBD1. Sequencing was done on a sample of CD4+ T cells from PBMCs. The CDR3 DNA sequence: TGTGCCATCAGCGGCGGACAGGGGGCAGGTACCGGGGAGCTGTTTTTT. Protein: CAISGGQGAGTGELFF.